This T cell receptor (beta chain) was obtained from a study of T-cell reconstitution after alpha-beta-depleted transplantation in children. Findings of the study overall: By about two months after transplant, alpha-beta T cells reportedly arose from several hundred graft clones that had expanded.

Unique molecular identifiers were incorporated when the TCRbeta library was constructed. MiXCR, run by TCRdb on the PCR reads, gives a single entry per CDR3 protein. This sample has hundreds of thousands of distinct CDR3 sequences, with less than 9% found just once. CDR1 and CDR2 (germline): SGHDT, YYEEEE. The J segment lost 5 bases and the V segment lost 3 bases, leaving 2 bases of the junction unmatched. CDR3 length: 13 residues. Many counts were recorded for this clonotype. Its antigen is unidentified. This rearrangement joins TRBV5-6 to TRBJ1-2, with 9 bases identical to TRBD1. The clonotype was recovered from a male patient younger than 18 who had a stem cell transplant for acute lymphoblastic leukemia, so the T cells may come from the graft donor. This material consisted of PBMCs, mostly from graft donor cells, taken 180 days after TCRalphabeta/CD19-depleted stem cell transplant. The CDR3 loop is CASSWDREYGYTF. The DNA for the CDR3 is TGTGCCAGCAGCTGGGACAGGGAGTATGGCTACACCTTC.